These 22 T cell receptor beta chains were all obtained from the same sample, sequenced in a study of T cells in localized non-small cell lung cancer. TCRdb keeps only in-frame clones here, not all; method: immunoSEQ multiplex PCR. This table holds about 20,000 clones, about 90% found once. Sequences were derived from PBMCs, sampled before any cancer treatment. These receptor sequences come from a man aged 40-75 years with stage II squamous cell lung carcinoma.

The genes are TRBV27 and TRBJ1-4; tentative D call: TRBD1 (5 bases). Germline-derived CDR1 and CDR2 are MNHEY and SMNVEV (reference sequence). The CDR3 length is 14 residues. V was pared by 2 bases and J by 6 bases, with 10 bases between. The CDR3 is CASSLGGLHEKLFF. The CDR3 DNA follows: TGTGCCAGCAGTTTAGGGGGTCTCCATGAAAAACTGTTTTTT.

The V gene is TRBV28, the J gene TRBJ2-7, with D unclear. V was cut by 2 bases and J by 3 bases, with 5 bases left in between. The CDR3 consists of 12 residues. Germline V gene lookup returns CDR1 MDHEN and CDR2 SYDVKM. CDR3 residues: CASSLVGYEQYF. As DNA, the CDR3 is TGTGCCAGCAGTTTAGTCGGCTACGAGCAGTACTTC. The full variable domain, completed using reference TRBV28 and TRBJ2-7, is DVKVTQSSRYLVKRTGEKVFLECVQDMDHENMFWYRQDPGLGLRLIYFSYDVKMKEKGDIPEGYSVSREKKERFSLILESASTNQTSMYLCASSLVGYEQYFGPGTRLTVT.

CDR3 coding DNA: TGTGCCAGCACCCGGGACAGCCCCTACGAGCAGTACTTC. It encodes CASTRDSPYEQYF. The gene calls are TRBV6-1 and TRBJ2-7; 7 bases match TRBD1. The V gene end was trimmed by 7 bases and the J gene end by 2 bases; junction bases not matched to a gene: 5. The CDR3 is 13 residues long. CDR1 and CDR2 from the germline V gene are MNHNS and SASEGT.

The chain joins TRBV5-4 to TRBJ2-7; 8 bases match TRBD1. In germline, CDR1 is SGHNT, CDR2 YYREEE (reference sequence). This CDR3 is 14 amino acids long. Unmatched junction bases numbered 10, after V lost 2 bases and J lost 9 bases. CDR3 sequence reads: CASSLMGQVNPQYF. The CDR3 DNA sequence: TGTGCCAGCAGCTTAATGGGACAGGTGAACCCGCAGTACTTC.

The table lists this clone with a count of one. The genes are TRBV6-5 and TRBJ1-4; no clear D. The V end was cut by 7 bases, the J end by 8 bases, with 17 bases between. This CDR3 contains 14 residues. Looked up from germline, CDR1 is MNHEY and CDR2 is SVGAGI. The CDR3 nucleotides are TGTGCCAGCAAGGGTCGGTCGGGAGGCGAAAAACTGTTTTTT. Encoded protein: CASKGRSGGEKLFF.

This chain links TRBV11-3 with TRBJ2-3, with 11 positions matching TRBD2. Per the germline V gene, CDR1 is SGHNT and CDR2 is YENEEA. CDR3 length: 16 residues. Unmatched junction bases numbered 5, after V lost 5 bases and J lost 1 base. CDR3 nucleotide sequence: TGTGCCAGCAGCCAAAATAGCGGGGGGGGCACAGATACGCAGTATTTT. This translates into CASSQNSGGGTDTQYF.

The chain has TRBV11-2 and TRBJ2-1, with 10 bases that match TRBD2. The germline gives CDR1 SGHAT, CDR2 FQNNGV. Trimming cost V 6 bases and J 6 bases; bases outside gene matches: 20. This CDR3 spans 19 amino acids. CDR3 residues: CASRETLKRGGGGINEQFF. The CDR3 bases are TGTGCCAGCAGAGAGACACTGAAGCGGGGGGGCGGCGGAATCAATGAGCAGTTCTTC.

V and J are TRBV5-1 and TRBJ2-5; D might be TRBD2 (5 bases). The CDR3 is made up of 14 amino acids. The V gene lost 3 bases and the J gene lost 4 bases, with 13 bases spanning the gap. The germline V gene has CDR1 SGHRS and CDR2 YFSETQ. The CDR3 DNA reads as TGCGCCAGCAGCTCAGTTCTGGGGAGAGAGACCCAGTACTTC. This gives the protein CASSSVLGRETQYF.

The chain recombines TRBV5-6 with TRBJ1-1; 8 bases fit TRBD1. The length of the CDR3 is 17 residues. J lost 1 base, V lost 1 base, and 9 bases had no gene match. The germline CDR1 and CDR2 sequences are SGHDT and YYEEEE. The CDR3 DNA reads TGTGCCAGCAGCTTGTTAATAGGGACAGGACGGAACACTGAAGCTTTCTTT. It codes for CASSLLIGTGRNTEAFF.

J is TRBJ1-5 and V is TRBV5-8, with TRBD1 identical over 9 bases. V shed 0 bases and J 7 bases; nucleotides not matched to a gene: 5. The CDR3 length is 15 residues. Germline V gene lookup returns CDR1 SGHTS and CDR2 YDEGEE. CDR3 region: CASSLAGTGYQPQHF. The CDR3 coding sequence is TGTGCCAGCAGCTTGGCCGGGACAGGGTACCAGCCCCAGCATTTT.

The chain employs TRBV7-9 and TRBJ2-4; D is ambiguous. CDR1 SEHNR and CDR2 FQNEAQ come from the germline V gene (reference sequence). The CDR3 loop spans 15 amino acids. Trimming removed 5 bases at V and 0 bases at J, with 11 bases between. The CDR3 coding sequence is TGTGCCAGCAGCCATCACCTTCTAGCCAAAAACATTCAGTACTTC. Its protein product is CASSHHLLAKNIQYF.

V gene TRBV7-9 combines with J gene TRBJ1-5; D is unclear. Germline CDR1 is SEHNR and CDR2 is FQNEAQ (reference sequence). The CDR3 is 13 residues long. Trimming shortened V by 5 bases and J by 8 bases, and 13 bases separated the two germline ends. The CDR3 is CASSVTAEKPQHF. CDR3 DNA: TGTGCCAGCAGCGTGACCGCCGAGAAGCCCCAGCATTTT.

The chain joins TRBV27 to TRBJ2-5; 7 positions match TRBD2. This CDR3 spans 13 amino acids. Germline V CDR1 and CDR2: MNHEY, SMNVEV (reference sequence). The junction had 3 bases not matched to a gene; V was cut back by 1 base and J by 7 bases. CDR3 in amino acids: CASSLWGGRTQYF. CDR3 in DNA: TGTGCCAGCAGTTTATGGGGGGGGAGGACCCAGTACTTC.

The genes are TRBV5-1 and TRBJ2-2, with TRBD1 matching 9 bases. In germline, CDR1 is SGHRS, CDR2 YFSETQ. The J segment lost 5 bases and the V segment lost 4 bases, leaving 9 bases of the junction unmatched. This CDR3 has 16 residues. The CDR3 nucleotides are TGCGCCAGCAGCGGAGGCACAGGGGGCGAGACCGGGGAGCTGTTTTTT. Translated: CASSGGTGGETGELFF.

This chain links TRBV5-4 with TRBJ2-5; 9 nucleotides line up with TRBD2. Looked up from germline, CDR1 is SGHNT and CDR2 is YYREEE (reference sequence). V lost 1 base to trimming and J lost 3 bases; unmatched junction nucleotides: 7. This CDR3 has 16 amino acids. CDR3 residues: CASSLQVAGVKETQYF. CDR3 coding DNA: TGTGCCAGCAGCTTGCAGGTAGCGGGGGTCAAAGAGACCCAGTACTTC.

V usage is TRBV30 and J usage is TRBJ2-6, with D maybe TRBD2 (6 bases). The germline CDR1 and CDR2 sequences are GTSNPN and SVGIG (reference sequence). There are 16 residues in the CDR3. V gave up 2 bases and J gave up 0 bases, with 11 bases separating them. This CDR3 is CAWSHGRSSGANVLTF. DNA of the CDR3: TGTGCCTGGAGTCACGGGAGAAGCTCTGGGGCCAACGTCCTGACTTTC.

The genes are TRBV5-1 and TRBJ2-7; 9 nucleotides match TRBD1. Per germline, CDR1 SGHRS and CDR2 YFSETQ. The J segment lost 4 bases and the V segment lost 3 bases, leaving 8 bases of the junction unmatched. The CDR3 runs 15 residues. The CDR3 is CASSSLQQGAYEQYF. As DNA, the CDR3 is TGCGCCAGCAGCTCGTTACAACAGGGGGCTTACGAGCAGTACTTC.

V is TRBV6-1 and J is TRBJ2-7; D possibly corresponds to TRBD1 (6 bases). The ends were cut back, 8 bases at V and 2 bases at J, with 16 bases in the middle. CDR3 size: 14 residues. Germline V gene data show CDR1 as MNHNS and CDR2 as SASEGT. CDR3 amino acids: CASGRGGLPYEQYF. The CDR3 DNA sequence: TGTGCCAGCGGCAGGGGCGGGTTACCCTACGAGCAGTACTTC.

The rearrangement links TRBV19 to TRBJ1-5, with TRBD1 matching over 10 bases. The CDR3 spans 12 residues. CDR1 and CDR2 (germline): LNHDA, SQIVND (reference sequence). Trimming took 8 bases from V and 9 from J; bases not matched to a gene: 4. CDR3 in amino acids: CASRTGGSPQHF. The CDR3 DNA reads TGTGCCAGTCGGACAGGGGGTTCGCCCCAGCATTTT.

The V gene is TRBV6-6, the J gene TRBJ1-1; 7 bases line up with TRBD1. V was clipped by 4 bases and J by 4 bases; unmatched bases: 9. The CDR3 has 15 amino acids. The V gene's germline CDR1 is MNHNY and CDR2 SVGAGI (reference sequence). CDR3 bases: TGTGCCAGCAGTTCCCCGACAGGGACGGGCACTGAAGCTTTCTTT. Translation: CASSSPTGTGTEAFF.

CDR3 protein: CASRDRGGLDTEAFF. For the CDR3, the DNA is TGTGCCAGTAGGGACAGGGGTGGGCTGGACACTGAAGCTTTCTTT. J is TRBJ1-1 and V is TRBV19; 9 nucleotides align to TRBD1. This CDR3 is built from 15 residues. Germline loops: CDR1 LNHDA, CDR2 SQIVND (reference sequence). After removal of 6 bases from V and 3 bases from J, the junction contained 8 bases not matched to a gene.

CDR3 in DNA: TGTGCCAGCAGTTCGGACAGGGTGAACACTGAAGCTTTCTTT. Protein sequence: CASSSDRVNTEAFF. This chain uses TRBV6-6 with TRBJ1-1, with 8 bases matching TRBD1. J was trimmed by 0 bases and V by 4 bases; bases with no gene match: 1. The CDR3 has 14 amino acids. Looked up from germline, CDR1 is MNHNY and CDR2 is SVGAGI (reference sequence).